One and the same sample provided the 9 T cell receptor beta chains below, sequenced in a study of cytomegalovirus exposure and HLA in healthy donors. PCR involved 60 Vbeta and 13 Jbeta primers. Using immunoSEQ multiplex PCR, the repertoire was profiled, and TCRdb retains in-frame clones only, with some absent. There are under 200,000 clones in the sample; 80% to 90% occur only once, and less than 15% lies in the top ten. Specimen: PBMCs. The receptor source for this set is a woman aged 45-65 years in good health and CMV-seronegative.

This chain uses TRBV6-1 with TRBJ1-6; D not resolved. Deletions cut 3 bases from V and 0 bases from J, with 9 bases between. Germline assignment: CDR1 MNHNS and CDR2 SASEGT. The CDR3 sequence is 16 residues long. Here the CDR3 DNA reads TGTGCCAGCAGTGATCTCTCGAGCTCCTATAATTCACCCCTCCACTTT. Residues: CASSDLSSSYNSPLHF.

Here the CDR3 DNA reads TGTGCCAGCAGTCTCCCCACCGGGGAGCTGTTTTTT. It codes for CASSLPTGELFF. The chain recombines TRBV28 with TRBJ2-2; D remains unclear. Germline loops: CDR1 MDHEN, CDR2 SYDVKM. CDR3 length equals 12 residues. Trimming took off 5 bases at V and 4 bases at J, with 5 bases between the two ends.

The chain is built from TRBV4-3 and TRBJ2-2; the match to TRBD2 covers 13 bases. V was pared by 1 base and J by 4 bases, with 3 bases of the junction left unmatched. Germline CDR1 LGHNA, CDR2 YSLEER. The CDR3 is 17 residues long. The CDR3, as DNA: TGCGCCAGCAGCCAAGGGACTAGCGGGAGAATCACCGGGGAGCTGTTTTTT. It codes for CASSQGTSGRITGELFF.

The V gene is TRBV20-1, the J gene TRBJ2-1; the D is unclear. V dropped 2 bases and J dropped 7 bases, with 6 bases sitting between them. The CDR3 totals 11 residues. The germline gives CDR1 DFQATT, CDR2 SNEGSKA (reference sequence). CDR3 in DNA: TGCAGTGCTAGAATGAGTAATGAGCAGTTCTTC. The encoded protein is CSARMSNEQFF.

V usage is TRBV18 and J usage is TRBJ1-4; possibly TRBD1 for D (5 bases). The ends were cut back, 2 bases at V and 4 bases at J, with 20 bases in the middle. The CDR3 length is 18 residues. CDR1 and CDR2 from the germline V gene are KGHSH and LQKENI. The CDR3 loop reads CASSPRQPSVALNEKLFF. The CDR3 DNA is TGTGCCAGCTCACCAAGACAGCCCTCGGTTGCACTTAATGAAAAACTGTTTTTT.

The DNA of the CDR3 is TGTGCCAGTAATACCGGGACAGGGTTCAGTCAGCCCCAGCATTTT. Protein sequence: CASNTGTGFSQPQHF. The rearrangement joins TRBV19 to TRBJ1-5; TRBD1 aligns across 9 bases. V shed 7 bases and J 6 bases; nucleotides not matched to a gene: 10. The germline V gene encodes CDR1 LNHDA and CDR2 SQIVND (reference sequence). The CDR3 runs to 15 residues.

The chain uses TRBV7-7 and TRBJ2-2; TRBD1 agrees at 8 bases. The CDR3 consists of 15 residues. With V trimmed by 5 bases and J by 1 base, 3 bases remained unmatched. Germline V lookup: CDR1 SSHAT, CDR2 FNYEAQ (reference sequence). The CDR3 spells CASSPGTGNTGELFF. CDR3 nucleotides: TGTGCCAGCAGCCCCGGGACAGGGAACACCGGGGAGCTGTTTTTT.

This chain uses TRBV7-6 with TRBJ2-7; a possible D gene is TRBD1 (5 bases). The CDR3 totals 12 residues. The V gene's germline CDR1 is SGHVS and CDR2 FNYEAQ. V lost 3 bases and J 3 bases, leaving 6 bases between the germline ends. CDR3 amino acids: CASSLDNYEQYF. The DNA for the CDR3 is TGTGCCAGCAGCTTGGACAACTACGAGCAGTACTTC.

The rearrangement joins TRBV7-2 to TRBJ2-7; 12 bases agree with TRBD1. The CDR3 runs 15 residues. The junction had 4 bases not matched to a gene; V was cut back by 5 bases and J by 2 bases. Germline-derived CDR1 and CDR2 are SGHTA and FQGNSA. CDR3 loop: CASSTGTGGPYEQYF. Written as DNA, the CDR3 is TGTGCCAGCAGCACCGGGACAGGGGGCCCCTACGAGCAGTACTTC.